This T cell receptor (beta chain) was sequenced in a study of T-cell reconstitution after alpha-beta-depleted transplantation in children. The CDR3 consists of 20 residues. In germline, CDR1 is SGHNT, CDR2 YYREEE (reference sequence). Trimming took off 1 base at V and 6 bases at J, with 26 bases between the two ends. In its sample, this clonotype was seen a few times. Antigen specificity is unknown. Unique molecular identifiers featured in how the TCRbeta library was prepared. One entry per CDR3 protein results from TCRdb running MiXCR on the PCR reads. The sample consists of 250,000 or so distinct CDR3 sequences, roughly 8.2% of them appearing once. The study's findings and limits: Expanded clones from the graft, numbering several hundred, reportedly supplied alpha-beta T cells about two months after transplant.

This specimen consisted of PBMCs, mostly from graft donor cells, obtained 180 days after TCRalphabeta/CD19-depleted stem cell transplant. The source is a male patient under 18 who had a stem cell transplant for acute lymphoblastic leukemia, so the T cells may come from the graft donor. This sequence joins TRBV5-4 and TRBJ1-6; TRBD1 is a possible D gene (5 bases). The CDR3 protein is CASSLSLHGWCNRFNSPLHF. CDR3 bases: TGTGCCAGCAGCTTGTCACTTCATGGTTGGTGCAACAGGTTTAATTCACCCCTCCACTTT.